This T cell receptor beta chain derives from a study of OX40 agonist ivuxolimab in advanced cancers. Study at large: Patients were treated with ivuxolimab, an agonistic anti-OX40 (CD134) antibody. Study results and caveats: On average, CD8+ T cells showed a greater number of expanded clones than CD4+. Partial responders dosed at 0.1-3.0 mg/kg displayed clonal expansion ranking among the lowest.

TCRdb keeps only in-frame clones here, not all; method: immunoSEQ multiplex PCR. The profile shows fewer than 80,000 clones, approximately 80% of them singletons. CDR1 is SGHNT and CDR2 is YYREEE in the germline V gene (reference sequence). The V end was cut by 2 bases, the J end by 6 bases, with 15 bases between. This CDR3 is built from 14 residues. Comment on this clone: The antigen remains undetermined.

Sequenced here: CD4+ or CD8+ T cells sorted from blood, sampled in a trial of the OX40 agonist ivuxolimab. The sequence was obtained from an adult with an advanced solid tumor such as melanoma, head and neck, liver or kidney cancer. The V gene is TRBV5-4, the J gene TRBJ2-7; D may match TRBD1 or TRBD2 (5 bases each). The CDR3 sequence is CASSFRDLGPEQYF. Here the CDR3 DNA reads TGTGCCAGCAGCTTCCGGGACCTAGGCCCCGAGCAGTACTTC.